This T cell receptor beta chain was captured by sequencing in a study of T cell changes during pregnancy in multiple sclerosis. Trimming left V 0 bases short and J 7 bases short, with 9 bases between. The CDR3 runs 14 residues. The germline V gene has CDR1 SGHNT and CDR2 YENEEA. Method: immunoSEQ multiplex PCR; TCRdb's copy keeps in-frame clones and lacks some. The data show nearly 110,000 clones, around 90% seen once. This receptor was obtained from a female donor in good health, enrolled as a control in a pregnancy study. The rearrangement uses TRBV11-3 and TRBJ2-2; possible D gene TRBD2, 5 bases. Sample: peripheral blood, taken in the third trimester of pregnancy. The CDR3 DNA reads TGTGCCAGCAGCTTAGATGGAGACTACGGGGAGCTGTTTTTT. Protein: CASSLDGDYGELFF.